Here is one T cell receptor beta chain with its context. The investigators collected lesional scalp punch biopsies and peripheral blood from alopecia areata patients. The data stem from a study of CD8+ T cells in alopecia areata. Isolated RNA was reverse transcribed into cDNA used as the sequencing template. Assay: immunoSEQ multiplex PCR; the TCRdb copy retains only in-frame clones and omits some. The table has around 130,000 clones, around 50% seen once. Germline CDR1 reads LNHDA; CDR2 reads SQIVND (reference sequence). The CDR3 spans 14 residues. Trimming removed 7 bases at V and 4 bases at J, with 11 bases between.

The specimen was CD4+ T cells sorted from blood, collected at week 0. The chain has TRBV19 and TRBJ2-6; D is unclear. This sequence was found in a human donor with alopecia areata. The CDR3 nucleotides read TGTGCCAGTACCACAACGCGGGGGGCCAACGTCCTGACTTTC. Protein sequence: CASTTTRGANVLTF.